Reported below is one T cell receptor beta chain. Its antigen is not identified. This CDR3 comprises 13 residues. CDR1 and CDR2 (germline): MNHEY, SVGAGI. Deletions cut 9 bases from V and 1 base from J, with 10 bases between. The authors reverse transcribed all of the isolated RNA, so sequencing captured expressed TCRB transcripts. The read count averaged about 3.57 million across naive, central memory and regulatory T cell samples. Assay used: immunoSEQ multiplex PCR; TCRdb lists only in-frame clones, some missing. Counted here are 120,000 to 150,000 clones, less than 11% occurring once; the ten biggest clones make up around 1.4%. These data come from a study of beta chain features in type 1 diabetes. Regarding the study as a whole: There was a possibility that cDNA sequencing over-represented cells with high TCR expression. For patients and controls alike, PCR might favor shorter templates to the same degree.

The chain employs TRBV6-5 and TRBJ1-5; a possible D gene is TRBD1 (5 bases). The TCR originated in a man aged 18 to 30 in good health. Material: naive CD4+ T cells from blood. The CDR3 here is CASTQGSNQPQHF. The CDR3 region has the DNA TGTGCCAGTACGCAGGGAAGCAATCAGCCCCAGCATTTT.